Below, 10 T cell receptor beta chains from the same sample are listed, as sequenced in a study of blood T cells in healthy people across ages. A second PCR, run for roughly 7 to 12 cycles, used a sample-barcoded 5' primer plus a J-beta primer mix. TCRdb reprocessed the 5' RACE reads with MiXCR, giving one entry per CDR3 protein. The table lists some 790,000 distinct CDR3 sequences, more than 25% of them singletons, with 15% to 20% in the top ten. What was sequenced was blood. These receptor sequences come from a woman aged 80 or older in good health.

This clonotype occurred many times. This rearrangement joins TRBV7-2 to TRBJ1-2; D ambiguous. The CDR3 length is 13 residues. Germline V gene data show CDR1 as SGHTA and CDR2 as FQGNSA. Trimming took off 2 bases at V and 4 bases at J, with 8 bases between the two ends. The CDR3 DNA follows: TGTGCCAGCAGCTTAAGATCGGCCTATGGCTACACCTTC. It is translated as CASSLRSAYGYTF.

This clonotype has a handful of counts. The V call is TRBV6-6, the J call TRBJ1-5; 9 positions match TRBD1. The germline V gene encodes CDR1 MNHNY and CDR2 SVGAGI (reference sequence). The CDR3 is 14 residues long. V shed 6 bases, J shed 5 bases, and the junction held 5 bases outside the gene matches. The CDR3 loop reads CASSDGQGYQPQHF. In DNA form, the CDR3 reads TGTGCCAGCAGCGACGGACAGGGGTATCAGCCCCAGCATTTT.

In regard to this clonotype: With a much larger clone just one base away, this may be a read error. V gene TRBV12-3 or TRBV12-4 combines with J gene TRBJ2-3, with D tentatively TRBD1 (5 bases). CDR3 length: 14 amino acids. The CDR3 spells CASKTGLRTDTEYF. For the CDR3, the DNA is TGTGCCAGCAAAACAGGCCTCCGAACAGATACGGAGTATTTT.

In its sample, this clonotype was seen many times. V and J are TRBV6-5 and TRBJ2-7; 8 bases match TRBD2. Germline V CDR1 and CDR2: MNHEY, SVGAGI. The V gene end was trimmed by 3 bases and the J gene end by 0 bases; junction bases not matched to a gene: 4. CDR3 size: 15 residues. The CDR3 nucleotides read TGTGCCAGCAGTTATAGAGCGGGGGCCTCCTACGAGCAGTACTTC. Translating gives CASSYRAGASYEQYF.

The gene calls are TRBV12-3 or TRBV12-4 and TRBJ2-3, with TRBD1 as a possible D gene (6 bases). The germline V and J ends were trimmed by 5 bases and 3 bases, with 12 bases remaining between them. This CDR3 contains 14 residues. For the CDR3, the DNA is TGTGCCAGCAGTGGACAGAGGAGAACAGATACGCAGTATTTT. Residues: CASSGQRRTDTQYF.

Regarding this clonotype: This clone may be a read error of a much larger clone one base away. The conserved phenylalanine or tryptophan is not found at the CDR3 terminus, so this likely reflects a read error. This chain joins TRBV7-9 and TRBJ2-3; D not resolved. CDR3 length: 14 residues. Germline values: CDR1 SEHNR, CDR2 FQNEAQ (reference sequence). V was shortened by 1 base and J by 3 bases, with 8 bases between the two germline ends. For the CDR3, the DNA is TGTGCCAGCAGCTTAGTCCCGAATACAGATACGCAGTATCTT. Encoded protein: CASSLVPNTDTQYL.

This clonotype was counted a few times. A much larger clone differs by one base, so this may be a read error. This chain connects TRBV3-1 to TRBJ2-5, with D perhaps being TRBD1 or TRBD2 (6 bases each). Trimming took off 0 bases at V and 5 bases at J, with 13 bases between the two ends. The CDR3 loop spans 15 amino acids. CDR1 is LGHDT and CDR2 is YNNKEL in the germline V gene (reference sequence). The CDR3 nucleotides are TGTGCCAGCAGCCAAGACGGGGGCCTAGGCGAGACCCAGTACTTC. Its protein product is CASSQDGGLGETQYF.

The sample holds a few counts of this clonotype. This chain links TRBV6-1 with TRBJ1-5; D is uncertain. CDR3 length: 14 residues. V was clipped by 2 bases and J by 1 base, with 6 bases between them. Germline CDR1 reads MNHNS; CDR2 reads SASEGT. This chain's CDR3 is CASSEFDSNQPQHF. The CDR3 nucleotides read TGTGCCAGCAGTGAATTTGACAGCAATCAGCCCCAGCATTTT.

The rearrangement joins TRBV20-1 to TRBJ2-1; no firm D call. V dropped 1 base and J dropped 5 bases, with 12 bases sitting between them. Germline CDR1 is DFQATT and CDR2 is SNEGSKA (reference sequence). The CDR3 contains 14 residues. The chain's CDR3 is CSARVIGWDNEQFF. The CDR3 DNA reads as TGCAGTGCTAGAGTTATAGGGTGGGACAATGAGCAGTTCTTC.

The table lists this clonotype with many counts. CDR3 in DNA: TGTGCCAGCAGTTCGGTTGGAGGCATTCAGTACTTC. It translates to CASSSVGGIQYF. The gene calls are TRBV6-2 or TRBV6-3 and TRBJ2-4; D may be TRBD2 (5 bases). Germline CDR1 MNHEY, CDR2 SVGEGT. The V end lost 4 bases, the J end lost 9 bases, and 10 bases lay between the germline ends. CDR3 length: 12 amino acids.